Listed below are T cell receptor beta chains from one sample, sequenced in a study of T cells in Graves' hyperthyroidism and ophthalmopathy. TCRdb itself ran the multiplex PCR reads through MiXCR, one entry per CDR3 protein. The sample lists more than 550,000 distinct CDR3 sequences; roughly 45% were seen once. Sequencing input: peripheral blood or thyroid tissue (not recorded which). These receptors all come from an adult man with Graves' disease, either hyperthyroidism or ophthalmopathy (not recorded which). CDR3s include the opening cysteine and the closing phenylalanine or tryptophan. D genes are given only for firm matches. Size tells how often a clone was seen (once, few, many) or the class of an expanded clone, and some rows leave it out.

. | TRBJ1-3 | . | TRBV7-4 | CASSYPGPRNTIYF | TGTGCCAGCAGCTATCCGGGACCTCGAAACACCATATATTTT
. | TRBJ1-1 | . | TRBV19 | CASSFGLVRGRGQEAFF | TGTGCCAGTAGTTTCGGCTTGGTCCGGGGTAGGGGACAAGAAGCTTTCTTT
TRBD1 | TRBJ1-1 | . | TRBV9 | CASSVTGGSTEAFF | TGTGCCAGCAGCGTAACAGGGGGCAGCACTGAAGCTTTCTTT
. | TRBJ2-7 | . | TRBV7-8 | CASSLDGSTYEQYF | TGTGCCAGCAGCTTAGATGGGTCCACCTACGAGCAGTACTTC
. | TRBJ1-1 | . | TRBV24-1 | CATSGRGSEAFF | TGTGCCACGTCCGGCAGGGGATCCGAAGCTTTCTTT
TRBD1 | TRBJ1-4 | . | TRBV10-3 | CAISDRVELFF | TGTGCCATCAGCGACAGGGTCGAACTGTTTTTT
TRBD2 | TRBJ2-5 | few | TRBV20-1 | CSASGGAGGPGETQYF | TGCAGTGCTAGCGGGGGAGCGGGGGGGCCTGGAGAGACCCAGTACTTC
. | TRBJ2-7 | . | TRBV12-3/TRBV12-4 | CASSLRSLNYEQYF | TGTGCCAGCAGCTTAAGGTCCTTAAACTACGAGCAGTACTTC
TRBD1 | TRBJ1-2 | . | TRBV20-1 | CSAQGAGYGYTF | TGCAGCGCACAGGGGGCGGGCTATGGCTACACCTTC
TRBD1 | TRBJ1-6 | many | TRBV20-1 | CSASPDRVGNSPLHF | TGCAGTGCTTCCCCGGACAGGGTGGGAAATTCACCCCTCCACTTT
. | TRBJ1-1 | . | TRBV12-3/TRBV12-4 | CASSSAVTVAFF | TGTGCCAGCAGCTCGGCGGTGACAGTAGCTTTCTTT
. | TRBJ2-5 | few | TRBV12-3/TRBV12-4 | CASSSTAGGWQETQYF | TGTGCCAGCAGCTCTACGGCAGGGGGGTGGCAAGAGACCCAGTACTTC
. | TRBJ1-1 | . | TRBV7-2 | CASSPSDIRLEAFF | TGTGCCAGCAGCCCATCGGACATCCGACTTGAAGCTTTCTTT
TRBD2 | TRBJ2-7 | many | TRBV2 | CASRDSGTSGVEQYF | TGTGCCAGCAGGGACTCCGGGACTAGCGGGGTCGAGCAGTACTTC
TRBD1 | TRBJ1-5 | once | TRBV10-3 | CASSQGTGASNQPQHF | TGTGCCAGCAGTCAAGGGACAGGAGCTAGCAATCAGCCCCAGCATTTT
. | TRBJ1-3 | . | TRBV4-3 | CASSQTGPSGNTIYF | TGCGCCAGCAGCCAGACGGGCCCCTCTGGAAACACCATATATTTT
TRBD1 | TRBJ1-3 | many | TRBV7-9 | CASSLDRGGNTIYF | TGTGCCAGCAGCTTAGACAGGGGTGGAAACACCATATATTTT
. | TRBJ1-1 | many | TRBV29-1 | CSVDRGSEAFF | TGCAGCGTTGATCGGGGGAGTGAAGCTTTCTTT
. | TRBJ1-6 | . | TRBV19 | CASSRRVGSPLHF | TGTGCCAGTAGTAGAAGGGTCGGTTCACCCCTCCACTTT
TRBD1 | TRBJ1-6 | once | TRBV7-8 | CACSVGGGTGSYNSPLHF | TGTGCCTGCAGCGTTGGAGGGGGCACAGGTTCCTATAATTCACCCCTCCACTTT
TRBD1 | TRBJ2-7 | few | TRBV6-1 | CASSEVDRGWAYEQYF | TGTGCCAGCAGTGAGGTCGACAGGGGGTGGGCCTACGAGCAGTACTTC
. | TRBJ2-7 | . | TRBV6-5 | CASSEPGAKEQYF | TGTGCCAGCAGCGAACCGGGGGCTAAAGAGCAGTACTTC
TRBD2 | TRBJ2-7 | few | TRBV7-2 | CASSQDKAGGSYEQYF | TGCGCCAGCAGCCAAGACAAAGCGGGAGGGTCCTACGAGCAGTACTTC
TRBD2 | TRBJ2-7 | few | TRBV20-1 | CSASGGLAGTYEQYF | TGCAGTGCTAGTGGGGGACTAGCGGGGACCTACGAGCAGTACTTC
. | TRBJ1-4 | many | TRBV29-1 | CSVEDLGRLFF | TGCAGCGTTGAAGATCTAGGAAGACTGTTTTTT
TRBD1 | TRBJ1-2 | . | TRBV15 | CATSRDRDSVQGYTF | TGTGCCACCAGCAGAGATCGGGACAGCGTCCAGGGCTACACCTTC
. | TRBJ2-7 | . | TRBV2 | CASKEGRTVTYEQYF | TGTGCCAGCAAAGAAGGCAGGACAGTGACCTACGAGCAGTACTTC
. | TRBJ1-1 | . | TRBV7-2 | CASSPWTVPEAFF | TGTGCCAGCAGCCCGTGGACAGTCCCTGAAGCTTTCTTT
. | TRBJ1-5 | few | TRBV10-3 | CATASGNQPQHF | TGTGCCACCGCCTCGGGGAATCAGCCCCAGCATTTT
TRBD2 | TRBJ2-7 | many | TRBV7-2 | CASSLGSGGAYEQYF | TGTGCCAGCAGCTTAGGTAGCGGGGGGGCCTACGAGCAGTACTTC
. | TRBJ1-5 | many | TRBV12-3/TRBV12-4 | CASSLKTAHQPQHF | TGTGCCAGCAGTTTAAAAACGGCCCATCAGCCCCAGCATTTT
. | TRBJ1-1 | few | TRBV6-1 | CASSETWNTMNTEAFF | TGTGCCAGCAGTGAAACATGGAATACCATGAACACTGAAGCTTTCTTT
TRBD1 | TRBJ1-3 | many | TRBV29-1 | CSATPGQGTGNTIYF | TGCAGCGCCACCCCGGGACAGGGGACAGGAAACACCATATATTTT
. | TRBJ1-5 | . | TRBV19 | CASIGQGKAQPQHF | TGTGCCAGTATCGGGCAGGGGAAAGCTCAGCCCCAGCATTTT
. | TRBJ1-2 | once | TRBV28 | CASSLTDRTSNYGYTF | TGTGCCAGCAGTTTAACGGACCGCACCTCAAACTATGGCTACACCTTC
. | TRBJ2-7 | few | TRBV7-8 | CASSLGQYSSYKQYF | TGTGCCAGCAGCTTAGGGCAGTACTCCTCCTACAAGCAGTACTTC
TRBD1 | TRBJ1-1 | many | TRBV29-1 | CSVWGTGSKNTEAFF | TGCAGCGTTTGGGGGACAGGGAGTAAGAACACTGAAGCTTTCTTT
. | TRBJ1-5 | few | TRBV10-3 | CASSVVDSNQPQHF | TGTGCCAGCAGTGTGGTCGATAGCAATCAGCCCCAGCATTTT
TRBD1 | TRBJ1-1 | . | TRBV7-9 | CASSQETGGTEAFF | TGTGCCAGCAGCCAGGAGACAGGGGGAACTGAAGCTTTCTTT
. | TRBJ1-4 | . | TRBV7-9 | CASSSGRGATNEKLLF | TGTGCCAGCAGTTCCGGACGGGGCGCAACTAATGAAAAACTGCTTTTT
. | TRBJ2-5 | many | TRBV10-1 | CASSRGTQETQYF | TGCGCCAGCAGCCGGGGCACCCAAGAGACCCAGTACTTC
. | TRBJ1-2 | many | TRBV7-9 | CASNTGFAADGYTF | TGTGCCAGCAACACCGGGTTCGCCGCTGATGGCTACACCTTC
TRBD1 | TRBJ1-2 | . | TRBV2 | CASSPRKRQGLRNYGYTF | TGTGCCAGCAGCCCCCGTAAGAGACAGGGACTTCGTAACTATGGCTACACCTTC
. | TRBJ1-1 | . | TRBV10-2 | CASTDSNTGAFF | TGTGCCAGCACCGACAGCAACACTGGAGCTTTCTTT
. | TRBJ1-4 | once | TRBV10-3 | CAIRGDPATNEKLFF | TGTGCCATCAGGGGGGACCCTGCAACTAATGAAAAACTGTTTTTT
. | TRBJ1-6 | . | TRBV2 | CASSPDWSWEVSSPLHF | TGTGCCAGCAGTCCGGACTGGTCGTGGGAGGTTAGTTCACCCCTCCACTTT
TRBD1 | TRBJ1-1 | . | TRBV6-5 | CASSYSRQGNTEAFF | TGTGCCAGCAGTTACTCGCGACAGGGGAACACTGAAGCTTTCTTT
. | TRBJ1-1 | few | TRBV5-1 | CASSFSTGNPNTEAFF | TGCGCCAGCAGCTTTAGTACAGGGAACCCGAACACTGAAGCTTTCTTT
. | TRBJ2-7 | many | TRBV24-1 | CATSGQSDEQYF | TGTGCCACCAGCGGCCAGTCCGACGAGCAGTACTTC
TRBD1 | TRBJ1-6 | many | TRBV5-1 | CASRRDGTGDSPLHF | TGCGCCAGCAGACGCGACGGTACAGGGGATTCACCCCTCCACTTT
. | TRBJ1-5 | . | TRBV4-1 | CASSQDSADSNQPQHF | TGCGCCAGCAGCCAAGATTCGGCAGATAGCAATCAGCCCCAGCATTTT
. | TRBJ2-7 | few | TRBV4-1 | CASSQVTSGPYEQYF | TGCGCCAGCAGCCAAGTCACTAGTGGACCCTACGAGCAGTACTTC
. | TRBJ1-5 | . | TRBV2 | CASSEEAGPQHF | TGTGCCAGCAGTGAAGAGGCGGGGCCCCAGCATTTT